Listed below are T cell receptor beta chains from one sample, sequenced in a study of beta chain features in type 1 diabetes. Libraries were prepared by immunoSEQ multiplex PCR; TCRdb keeps only in-frame clonotypes and omits some of them. Here the sample spans roughly 28,000 clones, roughly 50% being singletons. Material: Tregs from blood. The receptors come from a woman aged 18-30 years with type 1 diabetes. The CDR3 runs from the conserved cysteine through the conserved F or W. The D gene is left open where the match is weak. Some rows have no size entry. The others give once, few or many, or a class for an expanded clone.

TRBV5-1	TRBJ2-5	.	.	CASSGPGLETQYF	TGCGCCAGCAGTGGGCCAGGGCTAGAGACCCAGTACTTC
TRBV7-2	TRBJ2-1	.	TRBD2	CASSFGLEANEQFF	TGTGCCAGCAGCTTCGGACTAGAGGCGAATGAGCAGTTCTTC
TRBV30	TRBJ1-1	.	.	CAWIKNTEAFF	TGTGCCTGGATAAAAAACACTGAAGCTTTCTTT
TRBV27	TRBJ2-3	.	TRBD2	CASSSLGEGTDTQYF	TGTGCCAGCAGTTCCTTGGGGGAGGGTACAGATACGCAGTATTTT
TRBV19	TRBJ1-1	few	.	CASSRGLGTEAFF	TGTGCCAGTTCGCGGGGGCTCGGCACTGAAGCTTTCTTT
TRBV10-3	TRBJ2-1	.	TRBD2	CAISLGTSGNLNEQFF	TGTGCCATCAGCCTCGGGACTAGCGGCAACCTCAATGAGCAGTTCTTC
TRBV9	TRBJ2-3	.	.	CASSFKWDGGPTDTQYF	TGTGCCAGCAGCTTTAAGTGGGACGGGGGGCCGACAGATACGCAGTATTTT
TRBV14	TRBJ2-5	.	TRBD2	CASSQGLGRASETQYF	TGTGCCAGCAGCCAAGGGCTCGGGAGGGCCTCAGAGACCCAGTACTTC
TRBV6-5	TRBJ2-5	.	TRBD1	CASSSFRGLQETQYF	TGTGCCAGCAGTTCCTTCAGGGGGCTACAAGAGACCCAGTACTTC
TRBV25-1	TRBJ1-5	.	.	CASTTPGRHNQPQHF	TGTGCCAGCACCACCCCGGGGAGGCATAATCAGCCCCAGCATTTT
TRBV5-1	TRBJ2-1	.	.	CASSLGQGDEQFF	TGCGCCAGCAGCTTGGGGCAGGGTGACGAGCAGTTCTTC
TRBV11-3	TRBJ2-1	few	.	CASSLEESSYNEQFF	TGTGCCAGCAGCTTAGAGGAGAGCTCCTACAATGAGCAGTTCTTC
TRBV4-3	TRBJ1-1	.	.	CASSQGTQGSHTEAFF	TGCGCCAGCAGCCAAGGGACTCAGGGGTCGCACACTGAAGCTTTCTTT
TRBV5-4	TRBJ1-2	.	.	CASISTGYGYTF	TGTGCCAGCATCTCCACGGGGTATGGCTACACCTTC
TRBV4-1	TRBJ1-4	.	.	CASSQATNEKLFF	TGCGCCAGCAGCCAGGCTACTAATGAAAAACTGTTTTTT
TRBV9	TRBJ2-1	.	TRBD2	CASSVVQRGNEQFF	TGTGCCAGCAGCGTAGTACAGCGGGGCAATGAGCAGTTCTTC
TRBV5-4	TRBJ2-5	.	TRBD1	CASIRFGTGGRETQYF	TGTGCCAGCATCCGGTTCGGGACAGGGGGCCGGGAGACCCAGTACTTC
TRBV7-2	TRBJ1-5	.	.	CASSPLIGSGQPQHF	TGTGCCAGCAGCCCCCTCATCGGATCAGGGCAGCCCCAGCATTTT
TRBV5-6	TRBJ2-3	few	TRBD2	CASSGLAGPWDTQYF	TGTGCCAGCAGCGGACTAGCGGGACCGTGGGATACGCAGTATTTT
TRBV7-9	TRBJ2-3	.	TRBD2	CASSPGTSGDSSTDTQYF	TGTGCCAGCAGCCCTGGGACTAGCGGAGATTCTAGCACAGATACGCAGTATTTT
TRBV14	TRBJ2-2	.	TRBD1	CASSHRWGQGTGELFF	TGTGCCAGCAGCCACCGCTGGGGACAGGGAACCGGGGAGCTGTTTTTT
TRBV6-1	TRBJ2-3	few	.	CASSTGGPVTDTQYF	TGTGCCAGCAGTACCGGGGGGCCGGTCACAGATACGCAGTATTTT
TRBV10-2	TRBJ2-7	once	TRBD2	CASRPSGTYEQYF	TGCGCCAGCAGGCCTAGCGGTACCTACGAGCAGTACTTC
TRBV2	TRBJ1-2	few	TRBD1	CASSVDRGGGYTF	TGTGCCAGCAGTGTTGACAGGGGTGGTGGCTACACCTTC
TRBV2	TRBJ1-5	.	TRBD1	CASKKGQDNQPQHF	TGTGCCAGCAAAAAGGGACAGGACAATCAGCCCCAGCATTTT
TRBV20-1	TRBJ1-1	.	.	CSARVSEAFF	TGCAGTGCTAGAGTCAGTGAAGCTTTCTTT
TRBV7-9	TRBJ1-1	.	.	CASSPQGKGRTEAFF	TGTGCCAGCAGCCCTCAGGGAAAAGGAAGGACTGAAGCTTTCTTT
TRBV18	TRBJ2-6	.	TRBD1	CASSPWDRAGANVLTF	TGTGCCAGCTCACCATGGGACAGGGCTGGGGCCAACGTCCTGACTTTC
TRBV12-2	TRBJ1-1	.	.	CASRLVPDTNPRGTEAFF	TGTGCAAGTCGCTTAGTTCCCGATACCAACCCCCGGGGCACTGAAGCTTTCTTT
TRBV23-1	TRBJ1-1	.	TRBD1	CASSQSGDREGSVTEAFF	TGCGCCAGCAGTCAATCCGGGGACAGGGAGGGCTCGGTCACTGAAGCTTTCTTT
TRBV19	TRBJ2-7	.	TRBD2	CASSPGVAGYYEQYF	TGTGCCAGTAGCCCCGGGGTAGCGGGGTACTACGAGCAGTACTTC
TRBV6-1	TRBJ2-7	.	.	CAIEEGTYEQYF	TGTGCCATCGAGGAGGGCACCTACGAGCAGTACTTC
TRBV5-4	TRBJ2-4	.	TRBD1	CASSRGQGLTKNIQYF	TGTGCCAGCAGCCGAGGACAGGGACTTACCAAAAACATTCAGTACTTC
TRBV2	TRBJ2-1	.	.	CASRSSGGNYNEQFF	TGTGCCAGCAGGTCGTCGGGCGGGAACTACAATGAGCAGTTCTTC
TRBV19	TRBJ2-7	once	.	CASSIGNAYEQYF	TGTGCCAGTAGTATCGGGAACGCCTACGAGCAGTACTTC
TRBV7-2	TRBJ1-3	.	.	CASSPYPGNTIYF	TGTGCCAGCAGCCCCTACCCTGGAAACACCATATATTTT
TRBV7-8	TRBJ2-1	.	TRBD1	CASSSDRGLYNEQFF	TGTGCCAGCAGCTCCGACAGGGGGCTCTACAATGAGCAGTTCTTC
TRBV28	TRBJ1-5	.	TRBD1	CASSSGQGHQPQHF	TGTGCCAGCAGTTCCGGACAGGGCCACCAGCCCCAGCATTTT
TRBV18	TRBJ1-1	.	.	CASSPGYQGREAFF	TGTGCCAGCTCACCAGGGTACCAGGGCAGGGAAGCTTTCTTT
TRBV4-3	TRBJ2-1	few	TRBD2	CASSQTSGRGVEQFF	TGCGCCAGCAGCCAGACTAGCGGGAGGGGGGTTGAGCAGTTCTTC
TRBV11-2	TRBJ2-1	.	.	CASRPGDFWAKQFF	TGTGCCAGCCGGCCCGGGGACTTCTGGGCTAAGCAGTTCTTC
TRBV5-1	TRBJ2-1	.	.	CASSLGGKYNEQFF	TGCGCCAGCAGCTTAGGCGGGAAATACAATGAGCAGTTCTTC
TRBV7-2	TRBJ2-2	.	TRBD2	CASSFGLAGAGELFF	TGTGCCAGCAGCTTCGGACTAGCGGGAGCCGGGGAGCTGTTTTTT
TRBV25-1	TRBJ1-2	.	TRBD1	CASREQGAQSDYTF	TGTGCCAGCAGGGAACAGGGGGCCCAGAGTGACTACACCTTC
TRBV7-9	TRBJ2-5	few	.	CASSRGQETQYF	TGTGCCAGCAGCCGAGGTCAAGAGACCCAGTACTTC
TRBV19	TRBJ2-1	few	TRBD2	CASSLQLAGANEQFF	TGTGCCAGTAGTCTACAACTAGCGGGAGCCAATGAGCAGTTCTTC
TRBV7-9	TRBJ2-5	.	TRBD1	CASSLRQGGETQYF	TGTGCCAGCAGCCTAAGACAGGGGGGTGAGACCCAGTACTTC
TRBV5-4	TRBJ2-7	few	TRBD2	CASSGGTRSSEQYF	TGTGCCAGCAGCGGAGGGACTAGAAGTTCCGAGCAGTACTTC
TRBV5-1	TRBJ2-1	.	TRBD2	CASSSVAGAPYNEQFF	TGCGCCAGCAGCTCAGTGGCGGGAGCTCCCTACAATGAGCAGTTCTTC
TRBV5-1	TRBJ2-7	.	TRBD1	CASSLEGTGSSYEQYF	TGCGCCAGCAGCTTGGAAGGGACAGGGAGCTCCTACGAGCAGTACTTC
TRBV7-2	TRBJ2-7	few	TRBD2	CASSLGTSDYEQYF	TGTGCCAGCAGCTTAGGGACTAGCGACTACGAGCAGTACTTC
TRBV5-1	TRBJ1-5	.	TRBD1	CASSTNGQAHQPQHF	TGCGCCAGCAGCACCAACGGACAGGCGCATCAGCCCCAGCATTTT